The present T cell receptor (beta chain) was sequenced within a study of cytomegalovirus exposure and HLA in healthy donors. Background on the study: HLA-typed donors were the source of some 80 million unique TCRs, which an early data release held. Findings of the study overall: Analysis was carried out at a later point, and it linked a missense DCLRE1C variant to TCR beta V- and J-gene trimming. In an earlier analysis, in 620 or so donors, most V segments appeared productive either ~87% or ~30% of the time. The presence/absence work took it that sequencing depth was about the same across donors.

To note about this clone: Antigen specificity is unknown.

V lost 6 bases and J 7 bases, leaving 24 bases between the germline ends. The CDR3 has 17 amino acids. Germline lookup yields CDR1 MDHEN and CDR2 SYDVKM. Researchers ran the PCR with 60 Vbeta and 13 Jbeta primers. Method: immunoSEQ multiplex PCR; TCRdb's copy keeps in-frame clones and lacks some. This sample has about 170,000 clones, with more than 75% found just once. Source material: PBMCs. This receptor was obtained from a girl aged 2 to 9 in good health and CMV-seropositive. The rearrangement links TRBV28 to TRBJ1-4; D is possibly TRBD1 (5 bases). CDR3 sequence reads: CASRSRVGGSGGEKLFF. The CDR3 nucleotides are TGTGCCAGCAGATCACGGGTCGGGGGGTCGGGGGGTGAAAAACTGTTTTTT.